This TCR beta chain was documented in a study of T cells after yellow fever vaccination. As to this clonotype: Its antigen is not known.

Whole-study findings and limits: Booster samples showed a return of most primary-vaccination clones (approximately 95% CD4, 88% CD8).

The V end was cut by 5 bases, the J end by 8 bases, with 17 bases between. There are 14 residues in the CDR3. CDR1 SGHTA and CDR2 FQGNSA come from the germline V gene. A universal primer site and UMIs were added as TCR cDNA was made by 5'RACE template switching. One entry per CDR3 protein results from TCRdb running MiXCR on the 5' RACE reads. The table lists hundreds of thousands of distinct CDR3 sequences, approximately 19% of them singletons. The TCR originated in a young man who received the YFV17D yellow fever vaccine. This chain links TRBV7-2 with TRBJ2-3, with D possibly called TRBD1 or TRBD2 (6 bases each). Specimen: PBMCs, collected before the yellow fever booster vaccination. This chain's CDR3 is CASSPGGRVGTQYF. CDR3 coding DNA: TGTGCCAGCAGCCCCGGGGGCAGGGTCGGTACGCAGTATTTT.